Listed below are T cell receptor beta chains from one sample, sequenced in a study of identifying expanded T cells in peripheral blood. Generated by immunoSEQ multiplex PCR, the TCRdb table keeps only in-frame clones and is missing some. The sample consists of roughly 130,000 clones, less than 90% of them appearing once. Input material: blood. These receptors were taken from a person aged 18 to 75 in good health. Each CDR3 is given with its conserved first and last residue. A D gene is named only where the DNA matches it firmly. Expanded clones are given a class, and other clones once, few, many or no size at all.

>once|TRBJ2-2|TRBV5-1|.
TGCGCCAGCAGCTTGCAGGTGGACACCGGGGAGCTGTTTTTT
CASSLQVDTGELFF
>.|TRBJ1-5|TRBV27|.
TGTGCCAGCAGTTTTGGGGACGGTAATCAGCCCCAGCATTTT
CASSFGDGNQPQHF
>.|TRBJ1-1|TRBV29-1|.
TGCAGCGTTGAAGCAAACAGGGAAGCTTTCTTT
CSVEANREAFF
>few|TRBJ1-5|TRBV7-6|.
TGTGCCAGCAGCTCCCAGGGGAATCAGCCCCAGCATTTT
CASSSQGNQPQHF
>.|TRBJ1-1|TRBV6-5|.
TGTGCCAGCAGTTACTTCACAGGGTCTGAAGCTTTCTTT
CASSYFTGSEAFF
>.|TRBJ1-1|TRBV2|TRBD1
TGTGCCACCCGGGACAGGGGGTCTCGCACTGAAGCTTTCTTT
CATRDRGSRTEAFF
>.|TRBJ2-1|TRBV4-2|.
TGTGCCAGCAATCCACCTGGGGGGTCCTACAATGAGCAGTTCTTC
CASNPPGGSYNEQFF
>.|TRBJ1-5|TRBV2|.
TGTGCCAGCAAGGGGGGCAGGGTGGGCAATCAGCCCCAGCATTTT
CASKGGRVGNQPQHF
>.|TRBJ2-2|TRBV6-1|.
TGTGCCAGCAGTGATCTTGGGGGGCCCGCGAACACCGGGGAGCTGTTTTTT
CASSDLGGPANTGELFF
>.|TRBJ1-1|TRBV7-2|TRBD1
TGTGCCAGCAGCCCGGACGGACAGGGGAACACTGAAGCTTTCTTT
CASSPDGQGNTEAFF
>.|TRBJ2-2|TRBV5-1|.
TGCGCCAGCAGCTTGGGACACGCGAACACCGGGGAGCTGTTTTTT
CASSLGHANTGELFF
>.|TRBJ2-7|TRBV6-5|.
TGTGCCAGCAGGGCGCTAGGCTCCTACGAGCAGTACTTC
CASRALGSYEQYF
>once|TRBJ2-3|TRBV5-1|TRBD2
TGCGCCAGCACCATAGCGGGGGGGCCGACAGATACGCAGTATTTT
CASTIAGGPTDTQYF
>.|TRBJ1-1|TRBV4-2|.
TGTGCCAGCAGCCAAGAAGTCGGTGACACTGAAGCTTTCTTT
CASSQEVGDTEAFF
>.|TRBJ1-1|TRBV7-9|.
TGTGCCAGCAGTGTTAGGGACTCCGCCACTGAAGCTTTCTTT
CASSVRDSATEAFF
>.|TRBJ2-3|TRBV7-8|.
TGTGCCAGCAGCACCGGGACGCTCACGGATACGCAGTATTTT
CASSTGTLTDTQYF
>.|TRBJ2-7|TRBV6-5|.
TGTGCCAGCAAATGGGGCCACGAGCAGTACTTC
CASKWGHEQYF
>few|TRBJ2-7|TRBV6-1|.
TGTGCCAGCAGGCCAGCGTCCTACGAGCAGTACTTC
CASRPASYEQYF
>.|TRBJ2-5|TRBV19|TRBD2
TGTGCCAGTAGAGGGAGGGGTCAAGAGACCCAGTACTTC
CASRGRGQETQYF
>once|TRBJ1-4|TRBV19|TRBD1
TGTGCCAGTAGTATAATGCTGGGACAGGGTTCTAGAAAACTGTTTTTT
CASSIMLGQGSRKLFF
>.|TRBJ1-5|TRBV7-9|.
TGTGCCAGCAGCTCCCGTCCCCAGCCCCAGCATTTT
CASSSRPQPQHF
>.|TRBJ2-3|TRBV4-1|.
TGCGCCAGCAGCCAATCCGAACTACTTTACACAGATACGCAGTATTTT
CASSQSELLYTDTQYF
>.|TRBJ2-3|TRBV5-1|TRBD2
TGCGCCAGCAGCTTGGGATCCAGCGGGGTAACAGATACGCAGTATTTT
CASSLGSSGVTDTQYF
>.|TRBJ1-2|TRBV7-2|TRBD1
TGTGCCAGCAGCTTATACATCGCAGGGGGTAACTATGGCTACACCTTC
CASSLYIAGGNYGYTF
>.|TRBJ1-3|TRBV19|.
TGTGCCAGTAGTATAAGAGAGGTGTACTCTGGAAACACCATATATTTT
CASSIREVYSGNTIYF
>.|TRBJ2-7|TRBV11-3|.
TGTGCCAGCAGCTTCAGCAGGGGCAACGAGCAGTACTTC
CASSFSRGNEQYF
>.|TRBJ1-2|TRBV5-1|TRBD1
TGCGCCATCCGACCAGAATTACAGGGGCGTCAGTTTGATGGCTACACCTTC
CAIRPELQGRQFDGYTF
>.|TRBJ2-3|TRBV19|TRBD2
TGTGCCAGTAGTATGAGTAGCGGGATGGCAGATACGCAGTATTTT
CASSMSSGMADTQYF
>once|TRBJ1-5|TRBV6-1|.
TGTGCCAGCATTTCCCAGGTTTATCAGCCCCAGCATTTT
CASISQVYQPQHF
>.|TRBJ2-3|TRBV7-2|.
TGTGCCAGCAGCTTAGGCCGCGATACGCAGTATTTT
CASSLGRDTQYF
>once|TRBJ2-2|TRBV7-3|TRBD1
TGTGCCAGCAGCTTAACATTTGGGACAGGGAACACCGGGGAGCTGTTTTTT
CASSLTFGTGNTGELFF
>once|TRBJ2-2|TRBV11-2|.
TGTGCCAGCAGCCGGGGGTCGTCTTGGGCCGGGGAGCTGTTTTTT
CASSRGSSWAGELFF
>once|TRBJ2-5|TRBV7-3|.
TGTGCCAGCAGCCCCTATGGGTCCGGGGAGACCCAGTACTTC
CASSPYGSGETQYF
>.|TRBJ1-2|TRBV18|TRBD1
TGTGCCAGCTCACCTACCGGACAGGGGGCAGGTGGCTACACCTTC
CASSPTGQGAGGYTF
>once|TRBJ1-1|TRBV5-1|.
TGCGCCAGCAGCTTGAGTGATAGGGGAGGTACTGAAGCTTTCTTT
CASSLSDRGGTEAFF
>.|TRBJ2-2|TRBV11-3|.
TGTGCCAGCAGCGGATGGCCTGGCACCGGGGAGCTGTTTTTT
CASSGWPGTGELFF
>.|TRBJ1-3|TRBV11-1|.
TGTGCCAGCACTCATGCCACAGCCTCTGGAAACACCATATATTTT
CASTHATASGNTIYF
>.|TRBJ2-5|TRBV19|.
TGTGCCAGTAGTATCGGAGGAAGGGAGACCCAGTACTTC
CASSIGGRETQYF
>once|TRBJ2-5|TRBV18|.
TGTGCCAGCTCACCACCAAACGGAGGAGAGACCCAGTACTTC
CASSPPNGGETQYF
>few|TRBJ1-2|TRBV6-5|TRBD1
TGTGCCAGCAGTCCTCAGACAGGGGGCTATGGCTACACCTTC
CASSPQTGGYGYTF
>.|TRBJ2-2|TRBV6-1|.
TGTGCTGGGGAACCGAACACCGGGGAGCTGTTTTTT
CAGEPNTGELFF
>.|TRBJ1-3|TRBV7-9|.
TGTGCCAGCAGCCTAGACAGACTCAGCTCTGGAAACACCATATATTTT
CASSLDRLSSGNTIYF
>.|TRBJ2-4|TRBV19|.
TGTGCCAGTAGTATGGGAGGAGTCGGCAAAAACATTCAGTACTTC
CASSMGGVGKNIQYF
>.|TRBJ2-3|TRBV7-3|.
TGTGCCAGCAGCTTAGACACAGATACGCAGTATTTT
CASSLDTDTQYF
>.|TRBJ2-7|TRBV4-1|.
TGCACCAGCAGCCAAGATCTAGTAGCGAGAAAGGAGCAGTACTTC
CTSSQDLVARKEQYF
>.|TRBJ2-7|TRBV7-9|TRBD2
TGTGCCAGCAGCTTAGTGATCAGCGGGAGCTACGAGCAGTACTTC
CASSLVISGSYEQYF
>.|TRBJ1-2|TRBV19|.
TGTGCCAGTAACAGCCAAGGAGTATATGGCTACACCTTC
CASNSQGVYGYTF
>.|TRBJ2-3|TRBV25-1|.
TGTGCCAGCAGTGAAGGACACCGGGGCCGGCAGTATTTT
CASSEGHRGRQYF
>.|TRBJ2-6|TRBV18|.
TGTGCCAGCTCACCACCTACAGCCCTCCTCTCTGGGGCCAACGTCCTGACTTTC
CASSPPTALLSGANVLTF
>.|TRBJ2-2|TRBV21-1|.
TGTGCCAGCAGCAAAGGCTCCAGTGGGACAGGGATGATCACCGGGGAGCTGTTTTTT
CASSKGSSGTGMITGELFF
>.|TRBJ2-1|TRBV5-4|.
TGTGCCAGCAGCTTGGTCGGTGAGCAGTTCTTC
CASSLVGEQFF
>few|TRBJ1-5|TRBV5-5|.
TGTGCCAGCAGCTTTCTAGGAGGATCGGATCAGCCCCAGCATTTT
CASSFLGGSDQPQHF
>.|TRBJ1-5|TRBV6-7|.
TGTGCCAGCCCTTGGCAGGGAAAAAGGAAGGGCAATCAGCCCCAGCATTTT
CASPWQGKRKGNQPQHF
>.|TRBJ1-3|TRBV19|.
TGTGCCAGTAGTAGAGGGGGAAACACCATATATTTT
CASSRGGNTIYF
>.|TRBJ1-1|TRBV19|TRBD1
TGTGCCAGTAGCCCGCAGGGGGCCATAGACACTGAAGCTTTCTTT
CASSPQGAIDTEAFF
>.|TRBJ1-6|TRBV25-1|.
TGTGCCAGCAGTGAACCGGGACGGGGACTTGTGACCCTCCACTTT
CASSEPGRGLVTLHF
>.|TRBJ2-3|TRBV28|TRBD1
TGTGCCAGCAGTCTCGGGACAGGGGAGGCAGATACGCAGTATTTT
CASSLGTGEADTQYF